These 3 T cell receptor beta chains originate from one sample sequenced in a study of blood T cell repertoires in COVID-19. Method: immunoSEQ multiplex PCR; TCRdb's copy keeps in-frame clones and lacks some. Counted here are over 300,000 clones, around nine tenths occurring once; the ten biggest clones make up 5.5% to 6%. The sample was PBMCs or T cells enriched from blood (not recorded which). Receptors originate from a young woman who had recovered from COVID-19.

The rearrangement uses TRBV10-3 and TRBJ2-7; 11 bases fit TRBD1. Per the germline V gene, CDR1 is ENHRY and CDR2 is SYGVKD. V dropped 4 bases and J dropped 6; count of bases not matched to a gene: 2. The CDR3 is 13 residues long. The CDR3 is CAISGTGGLEQYF. The CDR3 region has the DNA TGTGCCATCAGTGGGACAGGGGGCCTCGAGCAGTACTTC.

This chain joins TRBV2 and TRBJ1-2, with D possibly being TRBD1 (5 bases). V shed 5 bases and J shed 0 bases, with 10 bases lying between them. CDR1 SNHLY and CDR2 FYNNEI come from the germline V gene. This CDR3 has 14 residues. CDR3 bases: TGTGCCAGCAGTAGTCGGACAACTAACTATGGCTACACCTTC. This translates into CASSSRTTNYGYTF.

This chain links TRBV6-5 with TRBJ2-1, with 9 bases lining up with TRBD1. Germline V gene data show CDR1 as MNHEY and CDR2 as SVGAGI. This CDR3 is built from 14 residues. V lost 5 bases and J lost 10; bases outside the gene matches: 9. CDR3 residues: CASSPGQGKGEQFF. The CDR3 DNA is TGTGCCAGCAGTCCGGGACAGGGCAAGGGGGAGCAGTTCTTC.